This entry concerns a single TCR beta chain. This clonotype was recorded at least ten times. Its target antigen remains unknown. No base qualities exist here, and no much larger clone lies one base off it. The data derive from a study of early T cells in non-severe SARS-CoV-2 infection (dated by TCRdb to about 2021). About the investigation overall: Bulk RNA from unsorted whole blood was used for TCR sequencing, so alpha and beta chains could not be paired. The study at large found these results: VDJdb matching was skewed toward anti-spike CD8 responses and likely underestimated virus-specific expansions by missing private and CD4 specificities.

The library was produced with 5' RACE. The sequencer listed for this sample is NextSeq 500. In the TCR library protocol, unique molecular identifiers were attached to individual cDNA molecules to correct for PCR bias and sequencing error. TCR alpha and beta chains were both sequenced, and the abundances of alpha and beta sequences in each sample were closely correlated with each other. The paper's processing steps were these. Decombinator V4 was used to perform V gene, J gene and CDR3 annotation of TCR sequences. Expanded TCRs were defined as changing significantly between any two time points under a Poisson model with p below 0.0001. TCR abundances were normalised to the total number of TCRs sequenced in each sample and reported as counts per million. TRAV1-2 paired with TRAJ12, TRAJ20 or TRAJ33 defined MAIT TCRs, while TRAV10 paired with TRAJ18 defined iNKT TCRs. VDJdb, accessed 1 November 2021, was searched for CMV, EBV and SARS-CoV-2 annotated TCRs, excluding TCRs annotated for multiple antigens. The public reads were reprocessed in TCRdb via fastp at Q25 and MiXCR, keeping in-frame beta chains. Every CDR3 protein is listed once, alongside the most common genes and DNA of its rows. The V and J calls come from TCRdb's annotation, not from the publication. The sample records some 36,000 distinct CDR3 sequences, 6.3% of which are singletons. The ten most abundant clones make up less than 6% of the sample.

Reading the germline V gene (reference sequence) gives CDR1 LNHDA and CDR2 SQIVND. The CDR3, cysteine through phenylalanine, is 14 amino acids long. Only CDR3 DNA remains: 42 bases, in frame from the first base. V is trimmed back by 3 bases and J by 5 bases, and the junction contains 4 bases that no gene match accounts for. This was a case-control study nested in a cohort of healthcare workers in London, UK, who had nasopharyngeal swab PCR tests and blood samples taken every week. Between 23 and 31 March 2020, the week of the UK lockdown, healthcare workers were enrolled and then followed up weekly for as long as 16 weeks.

The sequence derives from an adult who was a healthcare worker with PCR-confirmed SARS-CoV-2 infection or an uninfected control (not recorded which). The sequencing input was whole blood. The rearrangement combines TRBV19 with TRBJ1-5; 7 of the junction bases match TRBD1. The DNA sequence is as follows: TGTGCCAGTAGTATGTACAGGGGCCATCAGCCCCAGCATTTT. The resulting protein is CASSMYRGHQPQHF.